Sequencing of this TCR beta chain was carried out in a study of regulatory T cells in long-lasting Graves disease. Study-wide context: Graves' cases, newly diagnosed, had used antithyroid drugs under 3 months. The study's findings and limits: TRBV28, TRBJ1-2 and TRBJ2-5 emerged as the favored segments in persistent disease.

Germline assignment: CDR1 DFQATT and CDR2 SNEGSKA (reference sequence). Between the trimmed V and J ends, which lost 0 bases and 3 bases, there was a span of 18 bases. This CDR3 has 16 residues. Time point indicated: newly diagnosed GD, antithyroid drugs for less than 3 months. RNA isolated from PBMCs was used to make the TCR library. Relying on iRepertoire HTBI primers and Arm-PCR of CDR3 regions, the team built TCR beta libraries. In TCRdb, the multiplex PCR reads were re-called with MiXCR into one record per CDR3 protein. The sample consists of approximately 470,000 distinct CDR3 sequences, around 15% of them appearing once. This clonotype was picked up a small number of times. The antigen is unknown. This sample was shared with a second study, whose subject was T cells in Graves' hyperthyroidism and ophthalmopathy. That paper adds: First-round RT-PCR of the TCR CDR3 relied on the HTBI primer set.

This specimen consisted of peripheral blood mononuclear cells (PBMCs), obtained at new diagnosis, from a patient treated with antithyroid drugs. The rearrangement uses TRBV20-1 and TRBJ2-7; unclear D gene. This clonotype was obtained from a man aged 35 to 55 with Graves disease. This CDR3 is CSARDQLQKVDYEQYF. The DNA of the CDR3 is TGCAGTGCTAGAGATCAACTTCAGAAGGTCGACTACGAGCAGTACTTC.